This entry features one T cell receptor beta chain sequence. Its target is not known. This entry comes from a study of identical twins. Broader study findings: There is a chance that invariant MAIT and iNKT cells partially muddied zero-insertion analyses.

Via MiXCR, TCRdb re-called the 5' RACE reads, giving one row per CDR3 protein. The sample records under 900,000 distinct CDR3 sequences, about 18% being singletons. Trimming took off 6 bases at V and 0 bases at J, with 10 bases between the two ends. The CDR3 sequence is 14 residues long. The same data also contributed to another study, on T cells expressing NK-cell markers.

The rearrangement uses TRBV12-3 or TRBV12-4 and TRBJ2-3; D is unresolved. Sequencing was performed on PBMCs. The sequence came from a woman aged 18-29 years in good health. The CDR3 DNA reads TGTGCCAGCAGGAGGACCGATAGCACAGATACGCAGTATTTT. Translating it yields CASRRTDSTDTQYF.